The following is a T cell receptor (beta chain) sequence with its context. This clone's antigen is unknown. Base qualities are missing; no much larger clone stands one base away. This sample was taken from a study of CD8+CD57+ T cells in acquired aplastic anemia (dated by TCRdb to the late 2010s). Turning to the overall study: On average, sorted CD4+ and CD8+ cells yielded around 3.4 ug of extracted DNA, with a range of about 0.18 to 30 ug. CD8+CD57+ expansion was defined as a frequency above the mean frequency observed in healthy subjects. What the work shows at the level of the full study, not this receptor alone: Around 30 CD8+ CDR3 sequences were shared between patients and controls but appeared highly expressed in patients and within their immunodominant clones. CD8+ Simpson's diversity did not differ significantly between patients and healthy controls (P=0.060).

TCR beta VDJ combination and CDR3 sequence profiling used genomic DNA as the template. An Illumina HiSeq 2000 was the platform used for TCR repertoire sequencing. On the study's bioinformatics: Repertoires were assessed using TRBV/TRBJ rearrangement plots, CDR3 size and DJ length profiles, and Simpson's diversity index. Whichever DNA sequence was most abundant in the deep sequencing data was defined as the immunodominant clone. CDR3 amino acid sequences were checked for sharing across subjects and were also compared against the VDJdb database and published repertoires. Starting from the raw public reads, TCRdb applied fastp trimming at Q25, assembled clones with MiXCR and retained in-frame beta chains. Here each entry gathers all rows of one CDR3 protein and keeps the most common genes and DNA. Clone size and V and J calls follow TCRdb, not the original study. The sample records about 150,000 distinct CDR3 sequences, approximately 44% of which are singletons. The top ten clonotypes cover 3.2% of the sample.

Expansion of CD8+CD57+ cells had been shown by flow cytometry in the patients chosen for sequencing. Every patient had severe acquired aplastic anemia, diagnosed using the International Study of Aplastic Anemia and Agranulocytosis and Camitta criteria. No patient had received any therapy when blood was sampled. The study deep-sequenced TCR repertoires of sorted CD4+ and CD8+ blood T cells from severe aplastic anemia patients and healthy subjects. In the USA, patient enrollment took place under clinicaltrials.gov protocols 00001620, 01623167, 00001397, 00071045, 00081523 and 00961064. Ficoll-Paque density gradient centrifugation was used to isolate peripheral blood mononuclear cells. Before DNA extraction, CD4+ and CD8+ T cells were sorted by FACS or by magnetic beads. Sequencing was performed on sorted CD4+, CD8+, or CD8+CD57+ T cells (not recorded which) from PBMCs. The sequence was collected from a human donor with aplastic anemia.

The CDR3 protein is CASSRKMGETQYF. The DNA reads TGCGCCAGCAGCCGCAAGATGGGAGAGACCCAGTACTTC. The rearrangement joined TRBV4-3 to TRBJ2-5, with no reliable assignment of the D segment. Cut back by 4 bases and 4 bases, the V and J ends lie 10 bases apart. CDR1 and CDR2 (LGHNA, YSLEER) derive from the germline V gene. The CDR3 goes from the cysteine to the phenylalanine over 13 residues. Of the read, only the CDR3 DNA is kept; its 39 bases are in frame from base 1.